These T cell receptor beta chains were read from a single sample in a study of shared clonotypes between healthy human individuals. TCRdb keeps only in-frame clones here, not all; method: immunoSEQ multiplex PCR. The sample includes about half a million clones, more than 65% of them seen just once. Sequenced sample: PBMCs. All receptors derive from a woman between 40 and 55 years old in good health. Some clones in this sample may be carry-over from other donors' samples. Each CDR3 is given with its conserved first and last residue. Each record gives: clone size, J gene, V gene, D gene, CDR3 protein, CDR3 DNA. The D gene is left open where the match is weak. Some rows have no size entry. The others give once, few or many, or a class for an expanded clone.

- TRBJ2-2 TRBV9 - CASSVGWGEGGELFF TGTGCCAGCAGCGTAGGTTGGGGCGAAGGCGGGGAGCTGTTTTTT
once TRBJ1-5 TRBV2 - CASSDPVNQPQHF TGTGCCAGCAGTGATCCGGTGAATCAGCCCCAGCATTTT
- TRBJ2-5 TRBV19 - CASSRPTDQETQYF TGTGCCAGTAGTAGGCCGACAGACCAAGAGACCCAGTACTTC
once TRBJ2-7 TRBV11-1 - CASSLETSYEQYF TGTGCCAGCAGCTTAGAAACCTCCTACGAGCAGTACTTC
- TRBJ2-7 TRBV6-1 - CASDDRLYEQYF TGTGCCAGCGACGACAGGCTCTACGAGCAGTACTTC
- TRBJ2-3 TRBV7-9 - CASAPSGVRDTQYF TGTGCCAGCGCCCCCTCCGGGGTCAGGGATACGCAGTATTTT
- TRBJ2-7 TRBV2 - CASTSDRSYEQYF TGTGCCAGCACCTCGGACAGATCCTACGAGCAGTACTTC
few TRBJ1-5 TRBV27 - CASSLYGLYNQPQHF TGTGCCAGCAGTTTATATGGATTATATAATCAGCCCCAGCATTTT
- TRBJ2-4 TRBV9 - CASSVDRAANIQYF TGTGCCAGCAGCGTAGACAGGGCGGCAAACATTCAGTACTTC
- TRBJ1-1 TRBV28 TRBD1 CASSSILRGVGTEAFF TGTGCCAGCAGTTCCATTCTCAGGGGGGTGGGGACTGAAGCTTTCTTT
once TRBJ2-1 TRBV19 TRBD1 CASSKTPWTGDNEQFF TGTGCCAGTAGTAAAACCCCTTGGACAGGAGACAATGAGCAGTTCTTC
- TRBJ2-2 TRBV28 TRBD1 CASSLWTGTRTGELFF TGTGCCAGCAGTTTATGGACAGGGACGAGGACCGGGGAGCTGTTTTTT
few TRBJ1-2 TRBV21-1 - CASSTETGYTF TGTGCCAGCAGCACCGAAACGGGCTACACCTTC